This TCR beta chain was found in a study of response to subunit inactivated influenza vaccine. From germline, CDR1 is SGHDT and CDR2 YYEEEE. CDR3 length: 18 amino acids. V gave up 1 base and J gave up 1 base, with 15 bases separating them. There are many counts of this clonotype. TCRdb reprocessed the RT-PCR reads via MiXCR and lists one record per CDR3 protein. The table lists more than 200,000 distinct CDR3 sequences, 12% of them singletons, with 7.8% in the top ten. The sample here was non-naive T cells sorted from PBMCs, taken 14 to 15 days before vaccination. The rearrangement joins TRBV5-6 to TRBJ2-6; D is unclear. The source of this sequence is a man in his fifties or sixties who received an inactivated influenza vaccine. The CDR3 protein is CASSLLQYLLSGANVLTF. CDR3 in DNA: TGTGCCAGCAGCTTGCTCCAGTACCTTCTATCTGGGGCCAACGTCCTGACTTTC.